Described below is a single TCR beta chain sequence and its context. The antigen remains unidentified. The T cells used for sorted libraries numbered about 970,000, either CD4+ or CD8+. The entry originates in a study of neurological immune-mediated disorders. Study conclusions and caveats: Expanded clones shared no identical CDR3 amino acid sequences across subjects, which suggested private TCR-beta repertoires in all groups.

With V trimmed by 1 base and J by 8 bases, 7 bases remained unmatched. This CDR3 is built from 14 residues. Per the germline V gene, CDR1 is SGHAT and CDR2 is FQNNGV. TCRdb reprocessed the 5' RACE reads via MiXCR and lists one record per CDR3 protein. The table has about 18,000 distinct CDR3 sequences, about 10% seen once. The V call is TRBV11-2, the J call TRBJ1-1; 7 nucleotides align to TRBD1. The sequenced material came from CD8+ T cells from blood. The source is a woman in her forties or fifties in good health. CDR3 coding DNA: TGTGCCAGCAGCTTAGTCGGAGGGGGCACCGAAGCTTTCTTT. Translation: CASSLVGGGTEAFF.